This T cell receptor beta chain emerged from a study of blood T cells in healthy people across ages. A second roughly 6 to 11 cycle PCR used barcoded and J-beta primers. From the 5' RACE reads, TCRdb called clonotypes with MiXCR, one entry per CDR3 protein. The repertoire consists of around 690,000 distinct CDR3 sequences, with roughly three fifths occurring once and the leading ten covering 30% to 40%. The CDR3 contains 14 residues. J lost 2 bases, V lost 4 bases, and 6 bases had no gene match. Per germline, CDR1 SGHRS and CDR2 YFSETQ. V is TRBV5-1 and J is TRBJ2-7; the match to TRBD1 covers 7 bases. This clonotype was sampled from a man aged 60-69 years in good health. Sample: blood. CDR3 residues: CASSTGQKAYEQYF. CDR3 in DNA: TGCGCCAGCAGCACGGGACAGAAAGCCTACGAGCAGTACTTC. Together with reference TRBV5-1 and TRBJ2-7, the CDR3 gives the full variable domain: KAGVTQTPRYLIKTRGQQVTLSCSPISGHRSVSWYQQTPGQGLQFLFEYFSETQRNKGNFPGRFSGRQFSNSRSEMNVSTLELGDSALYLCASSTGQKAYEQYFGPGTRLTVT.